A selection of T cell receptor beta chains follows, all from one sample in a study of blood T cells in healthy people across ages. TCRdb fed the 5' RACE reads into MiXCR, producing one record per CDR3 protein. The data hold fewer than 950,000 distinct CDR3 sequences, with roughly 35% observed a single time. The sequenced sample consisted of blood. The source of these receptors is a man aged 18 to 30 in good health. CDR3s include the opening cysteine and the closing phenylalanine or tryptophan. The D gene is left open where the match is weak. Clone sizes are given selectively: once, few, many, or a class where the clone is expanded.

size,D,V,length,J,CDR3,DNA
.,.,TRBV6-4,15,TRBJ2-1,CASSPRDNRDNEQFF,TGTGCCAGCAGTCCCCGGGACAATAGGGACAATGAGCAGTTCTTC
few,.,TRBV28,15,TRBJ1-2,CASSPQLTGVYGYTF,TGTGCCAGCAGTCCACAACTGACAGGCGTCTATGGCTACACCTTC
many,.,TRBV2,14,TRBJ1-2,CASSVGGVNYGYTF,TGTGCCAGCAGTGTAGGAGGCGTTAACTATGGCTACACCTTC
.,TRBD1,TRBV5-1,17,TRBJ2-1,CASSPKGRDRVSNEQFF,TGCGCCAGCAGCCCTAAGGGGCGGGACAGGGTCTCCAATGAGCAGTTCTTC
few,TRBD1,TRBV3-1,17,TRBJ2-1,CASSPSGQGHRGDEQFF,TGTGCTAGCAGCCCCTCGGGACAGGGGCATCGGGGGGATGAGCAGTTCTTC
many,TRBD1,TRBV5-1,16,TRBJ2-3,CASSSTGTGSTDTQYF,TGCGCCAGCAGCAGCACCGGGACAGGGAGCACAGATACGCAGTATTTT
.,TRBD1,TRBV30,13,TRBJ2-7,CAWGDRGFNEQYF,TGTGCCTGGGGAGACAGGGGTTTCAACGAGCAGTACTTC
.,.,TRBV4-1,16,TRBJ1-1,CASSQDIPGRGTEAFF,TGCGCCAGCAGCCAAGATATCCCAGGGCGGGGCACTGAAGCTTTCTTT
many,TRBD1,TRBV5-1,15,TRBJ1-2,CASSLGPGQDYGYTF,TGCGCCAGCAGCTTGGGTCCGGGACAGGACTATGGCTACACCTTC
.,.,TRBV20-1,15,TRBJ1-1,CSARDWAGVNTEAFF,TGCAGTGCTAGAGATTGGGCAGGAGTGAACACTGAAGCTTTCTTT
few,.,TRBV10-2,13,TRBJ2-2,CASSAGLAGELFF,TGCGCCAGCAGTGCCGGACTGGCCGGGGAGCTGTTTTTT
.,TRBD1,TRBV3-1,17,TRBJ2-3,CASSQDTWGQGSDTQYF,TGTGCCAGCAGCCAAGATACATGGGGACAGGGTTCGGATACGCAGTATTTT
few,.,TRBV7-2,18,TRBJ2-1,CASSLDIVWQGPNNEQFF,TGTGCCAGCAGCTTAGATATCGTTTGGCAGGGGCCAAACAATGAGCAGTTCTTC
.,TRBD2,TRBV20-1,15,TRBJ2-1,CSARGGGGAGNEQFF,TGCAGTGCTAGAGGAGGCGGGGGGGCTGGGAATGAGCAGTTCTTC
.,TRBD1,TRBV7-8,19,TRBJ1-2,CASSFTPGTGESLRFGYTF,TGTGCCAGCAGCTTTACGCCCGGGACAGGGGAATCTTTACGTTTTGGCTACACCTTC
.,.,TRBV10-3,13,TRBJ1-2,CAIRVSVNYGYTF,TGTGCCATCCGGGTCAGCGTTAACTATGGCTACACCTTC
.,.,TRBV6-2/TRBV6-3,16,TRBJ2-6,CASSYGLVSGANVLTF,TGTGCCAGCAGTTACGGGTTAGTCTCTGGGGCCAACGTCCTGACTTTC
.,.,TRBV12-3/TRBV12-4,13,TRBJ2-5,CASTWSEQETQYF,TGTGCCAGCACTTGGTCGGAGCAAGAGACCCAGTACTTC
.,.,TRBV15,16,TRBJ2-3,CATSRDLEALRDTQYF,TGTGCCACCAGCAGAGATCTTGAGGCCCTGAGAGATACGCAGTATTTT
.,TRBD1,TRBV4-3,14,TRBJ1-2,CASSPRQGPYGYTF,TGCGCCAGCAGCCCTAGACAGGGTCCCTATGGCTACACCTTC
.,TRBD1,TRBV6-5,14,TRBJ2-7,CASRPTGIYNEQYF,TGTGCCAGCAGGCCGACAGGGATATACAATGAGCAGTACTTC
.,.,TRBV20-1,13,TRBJ1-6,CSASEDADSPLHF,TGCAGTGCTAGTGAGGATGCCGATTCACCCCTCCACTTT
.,.,TRBV28,16,TRBJ1-4,CASSLEVVSTNEKLFF,TGTGCCAGCAGTTTAGAAGTGGTATCAACTAATGAAAAACTGTTTTTT
.,.,TRBV9,14,TRBJ2-5,CASSVGTVYNEQYF,TGTGCCAGCAGCGTAGGTACAGTTTACAATGAGCAGTACTTC
.,TRBD1,TRBV20-1,16,TRBJ1-1,CSASPTSRGHSTEAFF,TGCAGTGCTAGTCCCACGAGCAGGGGGCATAGCACTGAAGCTTTCTTT